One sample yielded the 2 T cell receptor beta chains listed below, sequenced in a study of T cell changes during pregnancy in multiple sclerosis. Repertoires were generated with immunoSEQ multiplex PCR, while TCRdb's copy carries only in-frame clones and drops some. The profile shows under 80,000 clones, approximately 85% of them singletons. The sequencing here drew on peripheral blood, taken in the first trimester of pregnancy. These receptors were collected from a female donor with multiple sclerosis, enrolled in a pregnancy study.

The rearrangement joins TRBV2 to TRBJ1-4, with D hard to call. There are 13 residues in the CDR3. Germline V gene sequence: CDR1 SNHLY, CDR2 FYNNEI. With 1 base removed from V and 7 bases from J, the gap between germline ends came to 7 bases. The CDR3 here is CASSEGWSEKLFF. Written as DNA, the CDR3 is TGTGCCAGCAGTGAAGGGTGGAGTGAAAAACTGTTTTTT.

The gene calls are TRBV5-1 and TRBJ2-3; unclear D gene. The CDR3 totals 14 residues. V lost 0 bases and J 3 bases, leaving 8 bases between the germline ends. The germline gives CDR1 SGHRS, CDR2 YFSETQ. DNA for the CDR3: TGCGCCAGCAGCTTGGGGCAGTTTACAGATACGCAGTATTTT. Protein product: CASSLGQFTDTQYF.